This T cell receptor (beta chain) stems from a study of blood T cell repertoires in COVID-19. Overall study: COVID-19 samples collected from the United States, Italy and Spain covered acute and convalescent phases. Nucleic acid was either cDNA or gDNA, and it came from T cells, B-cell-depleted T cells, or PBMCs.

Libraries were prepared by immunoSEQ multiplex PCR; TCRdb keeps only in-frame clonotypes and omits some of them. The sample consists of 130,000 to 150,000 clones, roughly four fifths of them appearing once. Germline V CDR1 and CDR2: SGHRS, YFSETQ. Trimming cost V 0 bases and J 3 bases, with 7 bases left between them. The CDR3 is 14 amino acids. The specimen was peripheral blood. The V and J genes are TRBV5-1 and TRBJ2-1; no firm D call. The TCR comes from a human donor with acute or convalescent COVID-19. The donor label of this sample is uncertain. The CDR3 sequence: CASSLGPLYNEQFF. The CDR3 region has the DNA TGCGCCAGCAGCTTGGGGCCGCTCTACAATGAGCAGTTCTTC.